These 20 T cell receptor beta chains were all obtained from the same sample, sequenced in a study of T cells after posttransplantation cyclophosphamide (dated by TCRdb to 2016 to 2017). The method was the immunoSEQ multiplex PCR assay. TCRdb re-hosts the immuneACCESS table, in-frame sequences only. Its copies lack some clones; in the studies checked, an unresolved V gene accounts for under half of them, and the cause for the rest is not known. The table puts some 11,000 clones in this sample, none counted just once. The top ten constitute approximately 24% of the sample. The sample's treatment or condition, from its label and the paper: high-dose cyclophosphamide on days +3 and +4 as single-agent GVHD prophylaxis. Patients in the PTCy group got busulfan and fludarabine conditioning, a marrow graft from a related or unrelated donor, and cyclophosphamide on days +3 and +4. The sample in question was PBMCs, obtained after allogeneic stem cell transplant with posttransplant cyclophosphamide. These receptors were collected from a female patient between 40 and 50 years old who received an allogeneic stem cell transplant from a related donor, was CMV-positive, and had acute GVHD only. Once a transplant has taken place, some T cells may be donor derived.

V gene TRBV7-9 combines with J gene TRBJ2-1; TRBD1 aligns across 8 bases. J gave up 4 bases and V 5 bases, and 7 bases lay outside the gene matches. Germline V gives CDR1 SEHNR, CDR2 FQNEAQ (reference sequence). This CDR3 contains 15 residues. The CDR3 DNA reads TGTGCCAGCAGCCCGCGGCAGGGGGCTTACAATGAGCAGTTCTTC. Translated: CASSPRQGAYNEQFF. Filled out from reference TRBV7-9 and TRBJ2-1, the complete variable domain reads DTGVSQNPRHKITKRGQNVTFRCDPISEHNRLYWYRQTLGQGPEFLTYFQNEAQLEKSRLLSDRFSAERPKGSFSTLEIQRTEQGDSAMYLCASSPRQGAYNEQFFGPGTRLTVL.

This clone was detected many times. The chain joins TRBV29-1 to TRBJ2-4; D may be TRBD2 (7 bases). Trimming pared 3 bases from V and 5 bases from J, leaving 11 bases between. CDR1 and CDR2 from the germline V gene are SQVTM and ANQGSEA. This CDR3 contains 13 residues. The CDR3 sequence is CSVEGGAENIQYF. CDR3 coding DNA: TGCAGCGTTGAGGGGGGGGCGGAAAACATTCAGTACTTC.

The sample holds many counts of this clone. The sample contains more than one DNA sequence encoding this CDR3. The chain combines TRBV15 with TRBJ1-3; 9 bases are a match to TRBD1. CDR3 length: 15 amino acids. Germline CDR1 LNHNV, CDR2 YYDKDF (reference sequence). J lost 4 bases, V lost 0 bases, and 1 base had no gene match. CDR3 coding DNA: TGTGCCACCAGCAGAGATGGACAGGGGGGAAACACCATATATTTT. Protein sequence: CATSRDGQGGNTIYF. The full variable domain, its missing parts supplied by reference TRBV15 and TRBJ1-3, is DAMVIQNPRYQVTQFGKPVTLSCSQTLNHNVMYWYQQKSSQAPKLLFHYYDKDFNNEADTPDNFQSRRPNTSFCFLDIRSPGLGDTAMYLCATSRDGQGGNTIYFGEGSWLTVV.

This clone was seen a handful of times. The chain recombines TRBV7-8 with TRBJ2-1; D is uncertain. V was shortened by 1 base and J by 5 bases, with 9 bases between the two germline ends. The germline V gene has CDR1 SGHVS and CDR2 FQNEAQ. The CDR3 consists of 14 residues. The CDR3 DNA reads as TGTGCCAGCAGCTTAGGCTCCCCGGACAATGAGCAGTTCTTC. Translation gives CASSLGSPDNEQFF.

Many counts were recorded for this clone. The rearrangement links TRBV13 to TRBJ1-2; tentative D call: TRBD1 (5 bases). V was shortened by 0 bases and J by 8 bases, with 7 bases between the two germline ends. This CDR3 has 12 amino acids. The V gene's germline CDR1 is PRHDT and CDR2 FYEKMQ (reference sequence). This CDR3 is CASSLGGVGYTF. The CDR3 nucleotides read TGTGCCAGCAGCTTAGGAGGGGTGGGCTACACCTTC. Full variable domain (rest looked up from reference TRBV13 and TRBJ1-2): AAGVIQSPRHLIKEKRETATLKCYPIPRHDTVYWYQQGPGQDPQFLISFYEKMQSDKGSIPDRFSAQQFSDYHSELNMSSLELGDSALYFCASSLGGVGYTFGSGTRLTVV.

This clone was detected many times. The V and J genes are TRBV5-1 and TRBJ2-5; D is unclear. CDR1 and CDR2 from the germline V gene are SGHRS and YFSETQ. Between the trimmed V and J ends, which lost 0 bases and 2 bases, there was a span of 8 bases. The CDR3 contains 14 residues. The CDR3 is CASSLVALQETQYF. The CDR3 nucleotides are TGCGCCAGCAGCTTGGTCGCACTACAAGAGACCCAGTACTTC.

At least ten counts were recorded for this clone. The chain joins TRBV5-5 to TRBJ2-5, with D maybe TRBD2 (5 bases). V lost 2 bases, J lost 0 bases, and 8 bases lay in between. CDR1 is SGHKS, CDR2 YYEKEE, per germline (reference sequence). The length of the CDR3 is 14 residues. The CDR3 DNA reads as TGTGCCAGCAGCTTACTAGAAGACCAAGAGACCCAGTACTTC. This gives the protein CASSLLEDQETQYF.

This rearrangement joins TRBV29-1 to TRBJ2-5; D possibly corresponds to TRBD2 (6 bases). Matching the DNA end better, TRBJ2-7 makes the J call doubtful. Germline V CDR1 and CDR2: SQVTM, ANQGSEA. The CDR3 spans 11 residues. For the CDR3, the DNA is TGCAGCGTTGCGGAGGGGAGCGAGCAGTACTTC. This encodes CSVAEGSEQYF.

This clone was recorded at least ten times. The rearrangement joins TRBV27 to TRBJ2-2; 9 nucleotides line up with TRBD1. CDR3 length equals 16 residues. V shed 3 bases, J shed 1 base, and the junction held 3 bases outside the gene matches. Germline V lookup: CDR1 MNHEY, CDR2 SMNVEV (reference sequence). CDR3 amino acids: CASSLGQGVNTGELFF. The CDR3 DNA reads as TGTGCCAGCAGTTTGGGACAGGGAGTGAACACCGGGGAGCTGTTTTTT.

This clone was observed a handful of times. The gene calls are TRBV6-5 and TRBJ1-1; D is undetermined. Trimming cost V 5 bases and J 1 base, with 8 bases left between them. Germline CDR1 is MNHEY and CDR2 is SVGAGI. The CDR3 runs to 13 residues. This chain's CDR3 is CASSTPGNTEAFF. CDR3 nucleotide sequence: TGTGCCAGCAGTACACCTGGGAACACTGAAGCTTTCTTT.

This clone occurred many times. J is TRBJ1-2 and V is TRBV6-5, with D tentatively TRBD1 (6 bases). This CDR3 is built from 15 residues. With 8 bases removed from V and 8 bases from J, the gap between germline ends came to 24 bases. CDR1 is MNHEY and CDR2 is SVGAGI in the germline V gene. The DNA of the CDR3 is TGTGCCAGCTTTACAACAGGGTCCCGGTGGCGGGGCTACACCTTC. Protein sequence: CASFTTGSRWRGYTF.

Many counts were recorded for this clone. This chain joins TRBV19 and TRBJ1-5; tentatively, D is TRBD1 (6 bases). The CDR3 covers 15 residues. The germline CDR1 and CDR2 sequences are LNHDA and SQIVND (reference sequence). Trimming removed 3 bases from V and 6 bases from J, with 15 bases in between. The CDR3 region has the DNA TGTGCCAGTAGTATGGGGACATACTCAGGTCAGCCCCAGCATTTT. Translating gives CASSMGTYSGQPQHF.

This clone has ten or more counts. This rearrangement joins TRBV6-5 to TRBJ1-5; a weak D match, TRBD1 (5 bases). V was trimmed by 4 bases and J by 5 bases, leaving 15 bases between them. Germline V lookup: CDR1 MNHEY, CDR2 SVGAGI. The CDR3 runs to 15 residues. The CDR3, as DNA: TGTGCCAGCAGTTCCGTGGAGGGGACCGATCAGCCCCAGCATTTT. Its protein is CASSSVEGTDQPQHF.

This clone has a count of ten or more. This chain connects TRBV19 to TRBJ1-3; D is undetermined. The germline V and J ends were trimmed by 6 bases and 3 bases, with 15 bases remaining between them. Germline loops: CDR1 LNHDA, CDR2 SQIVND (reference sequence). The CDR3 is 15 residues long. The CDR3 reads CASRTTVRGGNTIYF. In DNA, the CDR3 is TGTGCCAGTAGGACGACCGTAAGAGGTGGAAACACCATATATTTT.

There are many counts of this clone. The chain uses TRBV4-3 and TRBJ2-2; a possible D gene is TRBD2 (6 bases). CDR1 and CDR2 (germline): LGHNA, YSLEER. The CDR3 extends over 18 amino acids. Trimming cost V 0 bases and J 5 bases, with 19 bases left between them. The chain's CDR3 is CASSQDLAAHGGTGELFF. As DNA, the CDR3 is TGCGCCAGCAGCCAAGACTTGGCAGCCCATGGGGGGACCGGGGAGCTGTTTTTT.

This clone was picked up many times. V gene TRBV7-2 combines with J gene TRBJ2-2; no definite D call. Per germline, CDR1 SGHTA and CDR2 FQGNSA. This CDR3 region has 12 residues. V was shortened by 5 bases and J by 9 bases, with 10 bases between the two germline ends. CDR3 residues: CASSRAFRELFF. The CDR3 DNA reads TGTGCCAGCAGCCGTGCGTTCCGGGAGCTGTTTTTT.

This clone was seen at least ten times. The chain carries TRBV15 and TRBJ1-1; D unclear. V dropped 1 base and J dropped 7 bases, with 16 bases sitting between them. The CDR3 runs 15 residues. CDR1 and CDR2 (germline): LNHNV, YYDKDF (reference sequence). CDR3 residues: CATSRAGLAQDEAFF. The DNA for the CDR3 is TGTGCCACCAGCAGAGCCGGTCTTGCGCAGGATGAAGCTTTCTTT.

This clone came up many times. The V gene is TRBV5-5, the J gene TRBJ1-4; TRBD1 agrees at 11 bases. The V gene's germline CDR1 is SGHKS and CDR2 YYEKEE (reference sequence). CDR3 length: 14 amino acids. J was trimmed by 8 bases and V by 4 bases; bases with no gene match: 4. The CDR3 DNA reads as TGTGCCAGCAGCACCGGACAGGGGGCAGAAAAACTGTTTTTT. It yields the protein CASSTGQGAEKLFF.

This clone has more than one count but fewer than ten. The chain couples TRBV4-2 to TRBJ1-2; D gene uncertain. CDR3 length: 15 residues. Trimming cost V 1 base and J 8 bases, with 17 bases left between them. Germline V gene data show CDR1 as LGHNA and CDR2 as YNFKEQ. In DNA, the CDR3 is TGTGCCAGCAGCCAAGTAACCGCCGGGGAGGTGGGCTACACCTTC. Translating it yields CASSQVTAGEVGYTF.

This clone appeared many times. The J gene is TRBJ1-1, the V gene TRBV5-1, with 7 bases matching TRBD1. The CDR3 has 15 residues. V shed 2 bases, J shed 3 bases, and the junction held 7 bases outside the gene matches. Germline loops: CDR1 SGHRS, CDR2 YFSETQ. DNA for the CDR3: TGCGCCAGCAGCTTTCAGACAGGGAGTGACACTGAAGCTTTCTTT. The encoded protein is CASSFQTGSDTEAFF.